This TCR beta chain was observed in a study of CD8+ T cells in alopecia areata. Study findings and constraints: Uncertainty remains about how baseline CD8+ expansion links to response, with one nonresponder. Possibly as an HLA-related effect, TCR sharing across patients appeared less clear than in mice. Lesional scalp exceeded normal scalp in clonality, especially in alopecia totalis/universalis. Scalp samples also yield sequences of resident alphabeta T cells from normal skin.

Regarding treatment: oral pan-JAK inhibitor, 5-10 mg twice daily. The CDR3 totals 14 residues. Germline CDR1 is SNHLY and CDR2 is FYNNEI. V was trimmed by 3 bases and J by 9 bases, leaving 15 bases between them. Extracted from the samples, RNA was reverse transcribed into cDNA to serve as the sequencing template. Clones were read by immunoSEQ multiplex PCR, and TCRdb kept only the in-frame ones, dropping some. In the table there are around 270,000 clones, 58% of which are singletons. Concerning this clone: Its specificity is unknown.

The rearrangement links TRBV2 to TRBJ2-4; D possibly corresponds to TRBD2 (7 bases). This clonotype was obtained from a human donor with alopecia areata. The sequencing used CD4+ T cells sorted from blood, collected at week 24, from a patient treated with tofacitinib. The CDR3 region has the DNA TGTGCCAGCAGTGACGGCAGGGGCGGGAGCATTCAGTACTTC. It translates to CASSDGRGGSIQYF.